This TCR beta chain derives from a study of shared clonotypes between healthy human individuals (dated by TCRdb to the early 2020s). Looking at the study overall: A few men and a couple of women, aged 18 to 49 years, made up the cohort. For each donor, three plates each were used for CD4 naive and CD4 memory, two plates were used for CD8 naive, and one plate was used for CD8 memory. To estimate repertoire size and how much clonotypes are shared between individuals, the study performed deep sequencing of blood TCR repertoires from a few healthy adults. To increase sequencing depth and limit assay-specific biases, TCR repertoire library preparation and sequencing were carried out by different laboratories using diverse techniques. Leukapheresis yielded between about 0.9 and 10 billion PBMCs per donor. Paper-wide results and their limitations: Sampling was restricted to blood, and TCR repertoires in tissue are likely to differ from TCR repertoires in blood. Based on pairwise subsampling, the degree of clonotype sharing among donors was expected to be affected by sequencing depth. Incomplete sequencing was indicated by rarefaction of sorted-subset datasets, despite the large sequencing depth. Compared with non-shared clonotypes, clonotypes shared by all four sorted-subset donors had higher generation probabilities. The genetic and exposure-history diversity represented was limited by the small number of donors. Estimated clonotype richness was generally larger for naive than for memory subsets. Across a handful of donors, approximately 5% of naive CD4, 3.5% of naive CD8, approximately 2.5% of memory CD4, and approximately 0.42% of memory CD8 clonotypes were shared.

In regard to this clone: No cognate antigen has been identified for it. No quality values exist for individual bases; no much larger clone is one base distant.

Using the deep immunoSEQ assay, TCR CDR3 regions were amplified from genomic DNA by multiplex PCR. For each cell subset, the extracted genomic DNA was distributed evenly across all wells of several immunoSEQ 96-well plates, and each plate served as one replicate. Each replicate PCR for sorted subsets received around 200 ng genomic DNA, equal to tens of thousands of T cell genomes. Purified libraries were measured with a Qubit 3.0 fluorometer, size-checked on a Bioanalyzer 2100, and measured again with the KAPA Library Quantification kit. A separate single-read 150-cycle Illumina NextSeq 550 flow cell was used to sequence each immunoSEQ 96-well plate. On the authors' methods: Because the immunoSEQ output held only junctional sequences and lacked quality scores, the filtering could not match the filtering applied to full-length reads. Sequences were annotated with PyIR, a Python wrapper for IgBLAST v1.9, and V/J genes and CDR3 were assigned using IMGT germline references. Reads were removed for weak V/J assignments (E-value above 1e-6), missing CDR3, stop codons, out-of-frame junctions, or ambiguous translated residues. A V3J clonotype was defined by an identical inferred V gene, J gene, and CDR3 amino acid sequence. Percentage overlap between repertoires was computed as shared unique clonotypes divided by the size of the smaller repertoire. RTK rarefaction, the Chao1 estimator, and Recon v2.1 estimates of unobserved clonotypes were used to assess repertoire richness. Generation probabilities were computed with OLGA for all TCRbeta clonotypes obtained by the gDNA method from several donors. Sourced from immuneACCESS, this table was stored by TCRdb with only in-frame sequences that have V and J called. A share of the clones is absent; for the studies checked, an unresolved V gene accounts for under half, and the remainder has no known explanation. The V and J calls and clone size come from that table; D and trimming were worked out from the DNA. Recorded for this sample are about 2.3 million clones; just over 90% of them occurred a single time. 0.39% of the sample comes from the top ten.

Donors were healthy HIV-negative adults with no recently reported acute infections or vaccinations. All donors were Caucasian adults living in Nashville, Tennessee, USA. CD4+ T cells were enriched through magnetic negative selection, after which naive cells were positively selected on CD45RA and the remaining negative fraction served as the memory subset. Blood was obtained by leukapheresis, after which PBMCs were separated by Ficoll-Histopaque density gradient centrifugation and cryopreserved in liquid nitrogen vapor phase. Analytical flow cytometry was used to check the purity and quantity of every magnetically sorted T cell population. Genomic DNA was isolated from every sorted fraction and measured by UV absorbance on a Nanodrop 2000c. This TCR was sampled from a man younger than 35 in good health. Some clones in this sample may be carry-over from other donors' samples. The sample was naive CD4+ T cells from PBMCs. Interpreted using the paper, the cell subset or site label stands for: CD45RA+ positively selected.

The sequenced DNA is TGTGCCAGTAGTATCTCCCCCAACGCTAACTATGGCTACACCTTC. Its translation is CASSISPNANYGYTF. This sequence uses TRBV19 and TRBJ1-2; no D segment can be confidently identified. The junction shows trimming of 3 bases on V and 0 bases on J, plus 11 bases between the germline ends. Reading from cysteine to phenylalanine, the CDR3 counts 15 amino acids. CDR3 DNA only is kept here, 45 bases in frame from base 1. CDR1 LNHDA and CDR2 SQIVND were looked up in the germline V gene (reference sequence).